These 6 T cell receptor beta chains came from one sample sequenced in a study of blood T cell repertoires in COVID-19. Clones were read by immunoSEQ multiplex PCR, and TCRdb kept only the in-frame ones, dropping some. The repertoire holds about 280,000 clones, with 65% to 90% as singletons. Sequencing input: peripheral blood. The receptors come from a man between 45 and 60 years old with active or convalescent COVID-19.

The chain couples TRBV21-1 to TRBJ2-7; no DNA check was done on the table's D call, TRBD1. TRBV21-1 is assigned pseudogene status. The CDR3 covers 17 residues. CDR3 amino acids: CASSPMMGRKIYYEQYF. The DNA for the CDR3 is TGTGCCAGCAGCCCCATGATGGGCAGAAAGATCTACTACGAGCAGTACTTC.

In this sample, this clone turned up a few times. The V call is TRBV10-3, the J call TRBJ1-1; D unresolved. CDR1 and CDR2 (germline): ENHRY, SYGVKD. This CDR3 spans 13 amino acids. V shed 7 bases and J shed 2 bases, with 11 bases lying between them. The CDR3 loop reads CAITMADNTEAFF. CDR3 coding DNA: TGTGCCATCACCATGGCGGATAACACTGAAGCTTTCTTT.

This chain uses TRBV12-3 or TRBV12-4 with TRBJ1-1; perhaps TRBD1 as D (6 bases). The CDR3 contains 11 residues. The CDR3 sequence: CAAGGARETFF. The CDR3 DNA reads TGTGCAGCGGGGGGGGCCAGGGAAACTTTCTTT.

V gene TRBV18 combines with J gene TRBJ2-1; TRBD2 agrees at 8 bases. Germline CDR1 KGHSH, CDR2 LQKENI. The V and J ends lost 3 bases and 12 bases, in that order; junction bases with no gene match: 4. The CDR3 loop spans 12 amino acids. CDR3 coding DNA: TGTGCCAGCTCACCGGGACTAGTTCGGCAGTTCTTC. Translating gives CASSPGLVRQFF.

The V call is TRBV5-1, the J call TRBJ2-3, with 9 nucleotides matching TRBD1. This CDR3 has 17 residues. The germline V gene encodes CDR1 SGHRS and CDR2 YFSETQ. J lost 2 bases, V lost 0 bases, and 7 bases had no gene match. The CDR3 nucleotides read TGCGCCAGCAGCTTGGCCGGGGGACAGGGCATCACAGATACGCAGTATTTT. It translates to CASSLAGGQGITDTQYF.

The V and J genes are TRBV24-1 and TRBJ2-3, with D perhaps matching TRBD1 (6 bases). Germline lookup yields CDR1 KGHDR and CDR2 SFDVKD. The V end lost 6 bases, the J end lost 4 bases, and 16 bases lay between the germline ends. The CDR3 length is 15 residues. CDR3 amino acids: CATSTTGIGADTQYF. CDR3 coding DNA: TGTGCCACCAGTACCACAGGGATAGGCGCAGATACGCAGTATTTT.